Below, 13 T cell receptor beta chains from the same sample are listed, as sequenced in a study of T-cell reconstitution after alpha-beta-depleted transplantation in children. For TCRbeta, the library was prepared with unique molecular identifiers. TCRdb ran MiXCR on the PCR reads and lists one entry per CDR3 protein. This table has 250,000 to 300,000 distinct CDR3 sequences, roughly a tenth appearing once. Sequencing used PBMCs, obtained before TCRalphabeta/CD19-depleted stem cell transplant. The receptors were sampled from a boy under two years old with acute myeloid leukemia, due to receive a stem cell transplant.

This clonotype showed up many times. This chain uses TRBV20-1 with TRBJ1-1; TRBD1 might be the D (5 bases). Trimming removed 6 bases at V and 5 bases at J, with 13 bases between. CDR3 length: 12 amino acids. Germline assignment: CDR1 DFQATT and CDR2 SNEGSKA (reference sequence). The CDR3, as DNA: TGCAGTGCCCACAATCGGGGGACTGAAGCTTTCTTT. Protein product: CSAHNRGTEAFF.

This chain links TRBV28 with TRBJ2-5, with TRBD1 matching 9 bases. The germline V gene encodes CDR1 MDHEN and CDR2 SYDVKM. J was trimmed by 3 bases and V by 2 bases; bases with no gene match: 7. This CDR3 contains 16 residues. CDR3 region: CASSLPRDRVKETQYF. Written as DNA, the CDR3 is TGTGCCAGCAGTTTACCCCGGGACAGGGTGAAAGAGACCCAGTACTTC.

This clonotype was observed many times. The chain employs TRBV19 and TRBJ2-7, with D perhaps assigned TRBD1 or TRBD2 (5 bases each). Germline loops: CDR1 LNHDA, CDR2 SQIVND (reference sequence). Deletions cut 2 bases from V and 4 bases from J, with 12 bases between. This CDR3 region has 14 residues. Written as DNA, the CDR3 is TGTGCCAGTAGTATAACCGGGACCCAATACGAGCAGTACTTC. Protein: CASSITGTQYEQYF.

The CDR3: CASSKEGEQFF. The CDR3 nucleotides read TGTGCCAGCAGCAAAGAGGGCGAGCAGTTCTTC. The chain links TRBV21-1 to TRBJ2-1; the table calls TRBD2, which could not be checked here. TRBV21-1 has pseudogene status. The CDR3 totals 11 residues.

This clonotype showed up many times. This chain connects TRBV6-1 to TRBJ2-7; no clear D gene. The CDR3 is made up of 12 amino acids. With 2 bases removed from V and 3 bases from J, the gap between germline ends came to 5 bases. Germline V gene lookup returns CDR1 MNHNS and CDR2 SASEGT. The CDR3 nucleotides read TGTGCCAGCAGTGAACCGGGCTACGAGCAGTACTTC. Translated: CASSEPGYEQYF.

In this sample, this clonotype turned up a few times. The V gene is TRBV7-3, the J gene TRBJ2-3; D is unresolved. The CDR3 runs 13 residues. The V end was cut by 5 bases, the J end by 6 bases, with 12 bases between. Germline lookup yields CDR1 SGHTA and CDR2 FQGTGA. This CDR3 reads CASSLSPEDTQYF. The CDR3 region has the DNA TGTGCCAGCAGCCTATCCCCCGAGGATACGCAGTATTTT.

The sample holds a few counts of this clonotype. The genes are TRBV11-3 and TRBJ2-7; 7 nucleotides agree with TRBD1. CDR3 length equals 15 residues. V gave up 3 bases and J gave up 2 bases; unmatched junction bases: 7. Germline V CDR1 and CDR2: SGHNT, YENEEA. The CDR3 DNA reads TGTGCCAGCAGCTTCCCGGGACAGCCGACCTACGAGCAGTACTTC. This codes for CASSFPGQPTYEQYF.

The table lists this clonotype with a few counts. The chain recombines TRBV7-9 with TRBJ1-2, with D possibly matching TRBD1 (5 bases). The CDR3 runs to 16 residues. The germline CDR1 and CDR2 sequences are SEHNR and FQNEAQ (reference sequence). V lost 0 bases to trimming and J lost 1 base, with 12 bases between them. This CDR3 is CASSLAPRALNYGYTF. CDR3 in DNA: TGTGCCAGCAGCTTAGCGCCCAGGGCCCTTAACTATGGCTACACCTTC.

This clonotype was recorded a few times. The V gene is TRBV6-5, the J gene TRBJ2-3; D might be TRBD1 or TRBD2, each matching 5 bases. The CDR3 runs 15 residues. The V and J ends lost 2 bases and 2 bases respectively, with 11 bases between them. The germline V gene has CDR1 MNHEY and CDR2 SVGAGI. CDR3 sequence (DNA): TGTGCCAGCAGTTACGGGGCGGGTATCACAGATACGCAGTATTTT. Residues: CASSYGAGITDTQYF.

This clonotype came up many times. V and J are TRBV27 and TRBJ2-7, with TRBD1 as a possible D gene (6 bases). Germline V gene data show CDR1 as MNHEY and CDR2 as SMNVEV (reference sequence). Trimming left V 4 bases short and J 4 bases short, with 14 bases between. The CDR3 is made up of 14 amino acids. CDR3 coding DNA: TGTGCCAGCAGTTCGATTGGGGGCCTGTACGAGCAGTACTTC. Protein product: CASSSIGGLYEQYF.

Regarding this clonotype: A read error may produce the germline difference seen at one junction end. CDR3 amino acids: CCASTLGTGFLSSYNEQFF. CDR3 DNA: TGCTGTGCTAGTACGCTCGGGACAGGGTTCCTAAGCTCCTACAATGAGCAGTTCTTC. The chain carries TRBV20-1 and TRBJ2-1, with TRBD1 identical over 9 bases. The CDR3 runs 19 residues. Per germline, CDR1 DFQATT and CDR2 SNEGSKA (reference sequence).

This clonotype was seen repeatedly, ten times or more. V gene TRBV7-2 combines with J gene TRBJ2-7; tentative D call: TRBD1 (6 bases). The ends were cut back, 1 base at V and 3 bases at J, with 13 bases in the middle. The CDR3 spans 15 residues. Germline V gene sequence: CDR1 SGHTA, CDR2 FQGNSA. The CDR3 here is CASSLEGVGHYEQYF. In DNA, the CDR3 is TGTGCCAGCAGCTTAGAGGGGGTAGGTCACTACGAGCAGTACTTC.

This clonotype was seen at least ten times. The chain joins TRBV16 to TRBJ1-5; 8 positions agree with TRBD1. This CDR3 has 15 residues. Germline V gene sequence: CDR1 KGHSY, CDR2 FQNENV. V was clipped by 1 base and J by 2 bases; unmatched bases: 1. The CDR3 loop is CASSQLDRGNQPQHF. DNA for the CDR3: TGTGCCAGCAGCCAATTGGACAGGGGCAATCAGCCCCAGCATTTT. Based on the CDR3 plus reference TRBV16 and TRBJ1-5, the full variable domain is GEEVAQTPKHLVRGEGQKAKLYCAPIKGHSYVFWYQQVLKNEFKFLISFQNENVFDETGMPKERFSAKCLPNSPCSLEIQATKLEDSAVYFCASSQLDRGNQPQHFGDGTRLSIL.